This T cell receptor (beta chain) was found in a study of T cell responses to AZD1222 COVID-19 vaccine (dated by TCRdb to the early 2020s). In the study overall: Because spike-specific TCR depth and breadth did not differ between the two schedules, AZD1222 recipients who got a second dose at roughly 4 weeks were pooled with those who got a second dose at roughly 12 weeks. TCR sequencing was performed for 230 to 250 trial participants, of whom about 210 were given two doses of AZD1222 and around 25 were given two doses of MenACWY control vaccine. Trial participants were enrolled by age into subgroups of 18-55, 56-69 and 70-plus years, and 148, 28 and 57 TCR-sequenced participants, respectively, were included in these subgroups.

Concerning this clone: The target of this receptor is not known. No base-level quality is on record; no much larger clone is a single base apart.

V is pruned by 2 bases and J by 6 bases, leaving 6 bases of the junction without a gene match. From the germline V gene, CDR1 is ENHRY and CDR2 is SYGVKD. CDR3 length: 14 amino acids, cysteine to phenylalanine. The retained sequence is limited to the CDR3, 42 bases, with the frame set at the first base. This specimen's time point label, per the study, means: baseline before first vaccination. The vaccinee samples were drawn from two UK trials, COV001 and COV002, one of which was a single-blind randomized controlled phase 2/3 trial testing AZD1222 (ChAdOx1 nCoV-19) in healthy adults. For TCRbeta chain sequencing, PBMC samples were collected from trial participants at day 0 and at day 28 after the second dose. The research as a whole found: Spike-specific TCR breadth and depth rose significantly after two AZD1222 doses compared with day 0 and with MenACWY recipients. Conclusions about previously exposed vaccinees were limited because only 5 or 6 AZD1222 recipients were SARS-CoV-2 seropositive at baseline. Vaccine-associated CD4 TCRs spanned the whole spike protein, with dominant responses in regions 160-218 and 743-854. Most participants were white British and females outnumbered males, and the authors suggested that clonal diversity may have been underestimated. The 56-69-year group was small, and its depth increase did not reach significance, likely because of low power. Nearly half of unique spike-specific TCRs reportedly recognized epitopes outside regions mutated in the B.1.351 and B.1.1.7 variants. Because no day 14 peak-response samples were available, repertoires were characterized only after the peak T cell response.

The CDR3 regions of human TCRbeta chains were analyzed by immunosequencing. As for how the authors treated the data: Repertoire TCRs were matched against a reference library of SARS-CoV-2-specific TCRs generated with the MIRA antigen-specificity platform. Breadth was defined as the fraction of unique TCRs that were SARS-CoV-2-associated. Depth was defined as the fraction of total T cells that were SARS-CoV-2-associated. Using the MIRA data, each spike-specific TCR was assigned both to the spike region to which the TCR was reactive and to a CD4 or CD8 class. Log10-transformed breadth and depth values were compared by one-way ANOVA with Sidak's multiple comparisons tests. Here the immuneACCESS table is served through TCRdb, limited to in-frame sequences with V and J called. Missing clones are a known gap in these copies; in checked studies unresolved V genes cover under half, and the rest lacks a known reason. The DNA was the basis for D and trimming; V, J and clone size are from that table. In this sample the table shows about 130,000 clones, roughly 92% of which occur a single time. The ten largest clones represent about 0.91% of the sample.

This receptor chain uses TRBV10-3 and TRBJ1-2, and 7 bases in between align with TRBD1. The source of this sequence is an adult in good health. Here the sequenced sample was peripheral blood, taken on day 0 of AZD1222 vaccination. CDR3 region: CAISEQGGADGYTF. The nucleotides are TGTGCCATCAGTGAGCAAGGGGGCGCGGATGGCTACACCTTC.